Below, 24 T cell receptor beta chains from the same sample are listed, as sequenced in a study of cytomegalovirus exposure and HLA in healthy donors. The primer mix had 60 Vbeta and 13 Jbeta primers. Libraries were prepared by immunoSEQ multiplex PCR; TCRdb keeps only in-frame clonotypes and omits some of them. This repertoire comprises approximately 100,000 clones; its ten largest clones make up just over 15%. Sample: PBMCs. These receptors were collected from a man aged 45-65 years in good health and CMV-seropositive.

The chain couples TRBV27 to TRBJ1-2, with D possibly TRBD1 on 6 matching bases. V dropped 1 base and J dropped 8 bases, with 11 bases sitting between them. CDR1 is MNHEY, CDR2 SMNVEV, per germline (reference sequence). CDR3 length equals 13 residues. This CDR3 reads CASSLLAGTGYTF. The CDR3 nucleotides are TGTGCCAGCAGTTTATTAGCCGGGACAGGCTACACCTTC.

The chain carries TRBV4-2 and TRBJ2-1; 7 bases match TRBD2. The J segment lost 7 bases and the V segment lost 1 base, leaving 7 bases of the junction unmatched. This CDR3 comprises 15 residues. CDR1 and CDR2 (germline): LGHNA, YNFKEQ. The CDR3 region is CASSQGRLAVNEQFF. CDR3 bases: TGTGCCAGCAGCCAAGGCCGACTAGCAGTAAATGAGCAGTTCTTC.

The V and J genes are TRBV7-2 and TRBJ1-2; no clear D gene. Germline loops: CDR1 SGHTA, CDR2 FQGNSA. The V end was cut by 6 bases, the J end by 3 bases, with 14 bases between. The CDR3 has 14 amino acids. CDR3 loop: CASRTAGGDYGYTF. The CDR3 nucleotides read TGTGCCAGCAGGACGGCCGGCGGGGACTATGGCTACACCTTC.

The rearrangement uses TRBV11-2 and TRBJ1-2; D is uncertain. V dropped 3 bases and J dropped 8 bases, with 13 bases sitting between them. Per germline, CDR1 SGHAT and CDR2 FQNNGV. The length of the CDR3 is 13 residues. CDR3 bases: TGTGCCAGCAGCTTCCGAGGGCGTAGCGGCTACACCTTC. This sequence encodes CASSFRGRSGYTF.

This chain links TRBV6-6 with TRBJ2-7; D is perhaps TRBD2 (5 bases). Germline V gives CDR1 MNHNY, CDR2 SVGAGI (reference sequence). The CDR3 contains 14 residues. V lost 8 bases to trimming and J lost 0 bases, with 14 bases between them. The CDR3 nucleotides are TGTGCCAGCGCCAGAGAGGGCCACTCCTACGAGCAGTACTTC. Residues: CASAREGHSYEQYF.

The chain is built from TRBV28 and TRBJ1-2, with no clear D. The germline V gene encodes CDR1 MDHEN and CDR2 SYDVKM. CDR3 length: 12 amino acids. With 3 bases removed from V and 7 bases from J, the gap between germline ends came to 9 bases. CDR3 coding DNA: TGTGCCAGCAGTTTGAGTAGGAGTGGCTACACCTTC. Protein sequence: CASSLSRSGYTF.

The CDR3, as DNA: TGTGCCAGCAGCCTGGGACAGGTCGAAGCTAACTATGGCTACACCTTC. It yields the protein CASSLGQVEANYGYTF. The chain couples TRBV11-2 to TRBJ1-2, with TRBD1 matching 8 bases. The CDR3 covers 16 residues. V was clipped by 5 bases and J by 0 bases; unmatched bases: 8. Germline values: CDR1 SGHAT, CDR2 FQNNGV. The whole variable domain, remainder taken from reference TRBV11-2 and TRBJ1-2, is EAGVAQSPRYKIIEKRQSVAFWCNPISGHATLYWYQQILGQGPKLLIQFQNNGVVDDSQLPKDRFSAERLKGVDSTLKIQPAKLEDSAVYLCASSLGQVEANYGYTFGSGTRLTVV.

The rearrangement links TRBV7-2 to TRBJ2-1, with 10 bases that match TRBD2. This CDR3 region has 16 residues. In germline, CDR1 is SGHTA, CDR2 FQGNSA. V lost 0 bases and J lost 4; bases outside the gene matches: 3. The CDR3 bases are TGTGCCAGCAGCTTAGCGGGACTAGCGCCTTACAATGAGCAGTTCTTC. Translating gives CASSLAGLAPYNEQFF.

The rearrangement joins TRBV30 to TRBJ2-5; 10 bases fit TRBD2. The J call may be faulty, since TRBJ2-7 better matches the DNA end. This CDR3 region has 15 residues. Germline CDR1 is GTSNPN and CDR2 is SVGIG (reference sequence). Here the CDR3 DNA reads TGTGCCTGGAGTCGTAGGACTAGCGGACCCTACGAGCAGTACTTC. Residues: CAWSRRTSGPYEQYF.

This chain links TRBV7-8 with TRBJ1-5; TRBD1 is a possible D gene (6 bases). The V gene's germline CDR1 is SGHVS and CDR2 FQNEAQ. The ends were cut back, 6 bases at V and 1 base at J, with 19 bases in the middle. The CDR3 loop spans 17 amino acids. CDR3: CASRSTGYKKSNQPQHF. CDR3 nucleotides: TGTGCCAGCAGGTCTACAGGGTACAAAAAAAGCAATCAGCCCCAGCATTTT.

For this clone: Sequence at one end of the junction differs from germline and may be a read error. V usage is TRBV18 and J usage is TRBJ2-7; 9 nucleotides agree with TRBD1. This CDR3 region has 16 residues. Germline V gene lookup returns CDR1 KGHSH and CDR2 LQKENI. The DNA of the CDR3 is TGTGCCAGCTCATCACCTTCTGGGACAGGGACCTACGAGCAGTACTTC. It specifies CASSSPSGTGTYEQYF.

J is TRBJ1-2 and V is TRBV4-2; D remains ambiguous. V dropped 0 bases and J dropped 4 bases, with 9 bases sitting between them. CDR3 length: 14 residues. Germline V CDR1 and CDR2: LGHNA, YNFKEQ. The CDR3 protein is CASSQDRPVYGYTF. The DNA of the CDR3 is TGTGCCAGCAGCCAAGACCGCCCGGTCTATGGCTACACCTTC.

The rearrangement joins TRBV9 to TRBJ2-2; weak D call: TRBD2 (6 bases). Germline V gene data show CDR1 as SGDLS and CDR2 as YYNGEE. V was pared by 1 base and J by 4 bases, with 17 bases between. CDR3 length equals 17 residues. The CDR3 loop is CASSVTLRESFTGELFF. The CDR3, as DNA: TGTGCCAGCAGCGTAACCCTCCGGGAGAGTTTCACCGGGGAGCTGTTTTTT.

The chain carries TRBV30 and TRBJ1-2; D gene ambiguous. Trimming stripped 4 bases from V and 1 base from J, with 7 bases between. The CDR3 runs 12 residues. Germline V gene data show CDR1 as GTSNPN and CDR2 as SVGIG (reference sequence). The CDR3, as DNA: TGTGCCTGGAACGGACTTAACTATGGCTACACCTTC. This codes for CAWNGLNYGYTF.

The V and J genes are TRBV2 and TRBJ1-5; TRBD1 might be the D (5 bases). CDR1 and CDR2 (germline): SNHLY, FYNNEI. V was cut by 3 bases and J by 1 base, with 7 bases left in between. The CDR3 loop spans 14 amino acids. This chain's CDR3 is CASSDRTSNQPQHF. The CDR3 DNA reads as TGTGCCAGCAGTGACAGGACAAGCAATCAGCCCCAGCATTTT. Combining the CDR3 with reference TRBV2 and TRBJ1-5 gives the whole variable domain EPEVTQTPSHQVTQMGQEVILRCVPISNHLYFYWYRQILGQKVEFLVSFYNNEISEKSEIFDDQFSVERPDGSNFTLKIRSTKLEDSAMYFCASSDRTSNQPQHFGDGTRLSIL.

The rearrangement joins TRBV5-4 to TRBJ2-7; 9 nucleotides align to TRBD2. The trim removed 5 bases at V and 3 bases at J, leaving 6 bases unmatched. From germline, CDR1 is SGHNT and CDR2 YYREEE (reference sequence). The length of the CDR3 is 14 residues. The CDR3 sequence is CASRREREDYEQYF. As DNA, the CDR3 is TGTGCCAGCAGGAGGGAGCGGGAGGACTACGAGCAGTACTTC.

The J gene is TRBJ1-1, the V gene TRBV5-1; maybe TRBD1 (6 bases). V was shortened by 4 bases and J by 4 bases, with 11 bases between the two germline ends. CDR1 and CDR2 (germline): SGHRS, YFSETQ. This CDR3 region has 13 residues. CDR3 in DNA: TGCGCCAGCAGCGGGGTAGGGGGCACTGAAGCTTTCTTT. It translates to CASSGVGGTEAFF.

The rearrangement links TRBV7-2 to TRBJ2-3, with 12 bases that match TRBD2. The CDR3 sequence is 15 residues long. With 4 bases clipped from V and 8 bases from J, the junction kept 7 bases outside the gene matches. Per germline, CDR1 SGHTA and CDR2 FQGNSA. The CDR3 spells CASSSGLAGRGTQYF. The CDR3, as DNA: TGTGCCAGCAGCTCGGGACTAGCGGGTAGGGGTACGCAGTATTTT.

CDR3 residues: CASSLSPGTGDWGDSYEQYF. The CDR3 coding sequence is TGTGCCAGCAGTTTATCCCCAGGGACAGGGGACTGGGGGGACTCCTACGAGCAGTACTTC. V usage is TRBV28 and J usage is TRBJ2-7, with 10 bases that match TRBD1. The CDR3 has 20 residues. V trimming: 1 base; J trimming: 0 bases; junction bases outside the gene matches: 15. The germline CDR1 and CDR2 sequences are MDHEN and SYDVKM. Combining the CDR3 with reference TRBV28 and TRBJ2-7 gives the whole variable domain DVKVTQSSRYLVKRTGEKVFLECVQDMDHENMFWYRQDPGLGLRLIYFSYDVKMKEKGDIPEGYSVSREKKERFSLILESASTNQTSMYLCASSLSPGTGDWGDSYEQYFGPGTRLTVT.

A remark on this clone: Distinct nucleotide sequences in the sample also encode this CDR3. The genes are TRBV30 and TRBJ2-3; D is unclear. Deletions cut 3 bases from V and 1 base from J, with 5 bases between. Germline values: CDR1 GTSNPN, CDR2 SVGIG (reference sequence). This CDR3 region has 12 residues. The chain's CDR3 is CAWSPGTDTQYF. The CDR3 DNA sequence: TGTGCCTGGAGCCCAGGCACAGATACGCAGTATTTT.

The chain employs TRBV7-3 and TRBJ1-1; D gene unclear. Germline assignment: CDR1 SGHTA and CDR2 FQGTGA. The CDR3 is 13 residues long. With 5 bases removed from V and 0 bases from J, the gap between germline ends came to 7 bases. The CDR3 spells CASSDTVNTEAFF. For the CDR3, the DNA is TGTGCCAGCAGCGATACTGTGAACACTGAAGCTTTCTTT. Full variable domain (remainder filled in from reference TRBV7-3 and TRBJ1-1): GAGVSQTPSNKVTEKGKYVELRCDPISGHTALYWYRQSLGQGPEFLIYFQGTGAADDSGLPNDRFFAVRPEGSVSTLKIQRTERGDSAVYLCASSDTVNTEAFFGQGTRLTVV.

The chain links TRBV6-5 to TRBJ1-2; 7 bases map to TRBD1. This CDR3 comprises 12 residues. Germline loops: CDR1 MNHEY, CDR2 SVGAGI. With 5 bases clipped from V and 7 bases from J, the junction kept 4 bases outside the gene matches. CDR3 DNA: TGTGCCAGCAGTGACAGGGTTGGTGGCTACACCTTC. Translated, it gives CASSDRVGGYTF.

This sequence joins TRBV5-1 and TRBJ2-4, with TRBD1 matching over 8 bases. The ends lost 4 bases at V and 3 bases at J; junction bases unmatched: 6. This CDR3 spans 15 amino acids. The germline V gene encodes CDR1 SGHRS and CDR2 YFSETQ. CDR3 region: CASSQGAGGKNIQYF. DNA of the CDR3: TGCGCCAGCAGCCAGGGGGCCGGCGGCAAAAACATTCAGTACTTC. Based on the CDR3 plus reference TRBV5-1 and TRBJ2-4, the full variable domain is KAGVTQTPRYLIKTRGQQVTLSCSPISGHRSVSWYQQTPGQGLQFLFEYFSETQRNKGNFPGRFSGRQFSNSRSEMNVSTLELGDSALYLCASSQGAGGKNIQYFGAGTRLSVL.

The chain uses TRBV6-4 and TRBJ1-2; D might be TRBD1 (5 bases). V gave up 0 bases and J gave up 7 bases, with 9 bases separating them. CDR1 MRHNA and CDR2 SNTAGT come from the germline V gene. The CDR3 sequence is 13 residues long. CDR3 DNA: TGTGCCAGCAGTGACTCGGGGCGGGGTGGCTACACCTTC. This gives the protein CASSDSGRGGYTF.